The entry below describes one TCR beta chain. This specimen belongs to a study of identical twins. This CDR3 contains 13 residues. With 11 bases removed from V and 4 bases from J, the gap between germline ends came to 16 bases. CDR1 and CDR2 from the germline V gene are WNHNN and SYGVQD (reference sequence). A template switching step contributed a universal primer site, while unique molecular identifiers were present in the cDNA. Each CDR3 protein gets one entry after TCRdb re-called the 5' RACE reads with MiXCR. The table lists over 500,000 distinct CDR3 sequences, roughly 21% of them singletons, with under 0.95% in the top ten. Another study also made use of these data, one on T cells expressing NK-cell markers. As that study records: The study sequenced eight donors, seven HCMV-seropositive and one seronegative. HCMV specificity of the expanded NKG2C+ T cell clones stayed unclear.

This sequence was found in a woman younger than 30 in good health. The genes are TRBV10-1 and TRBJ2-3, with D tentatively TRBD2 (5 bases). Material: CD4+ T cells sorted from blood. The CDR3 nucleotides are TGCGCCCCGACCGGGAATCTCTCAGATACGCAGTATTTT. It is translated as CAPTGNLSDTQYF.